This entry describes one TCR beta chain. Its specificity is unknown. The entry originates in a study of OX40 agonist ivuxolimab in advanced cancers. In the study overall: Two cutaneous melanoma patients and one hepatocellular carcinoma patient, three in all, had partial responses.

Autoimmune disease history or systemic immunosuppression was exclusionary. Study outcomes and limitations: Partial responders dosed at 0.1-3.0 mg/kg displayed clonal expansion ranking among the lowest. Among T cells, CD8+ cells averaged more expanded clones than CD4+ cells.

Clones were read by immunoSEQ multiplex PCR, and TCRdb kept only the in-frame ones, dropping some. The table records almost 70,000 clones, approximately 90% of them present only once. This TCR was recovered from an adult with an advanced solid tumor such as melanoma, head and neck, liver or kidney cancer. The sequencing used CD4+ or CD8+ T cells sorted from blood, collected in a trial of the OX40 agonist ivuxolimab.

The CDR3 nucleotides read TGCGCCAGCAGTGAGTCGGTTTCGGATACGCAGTATTTT. Protein sequence: CASSESVSDTQYF. The chain couples TRBV10-1 to TRBJ2-3; D is unclear. The CDR3 has 13 residues. The V gene's germline CDR1 is WNHNN and CDR2 SYGVQD (reference sequence). V shed 0 bases and J shed 6 bases, with 7 bases lying between them.